This T cell receptor (beta chain) is drawn from a study of blood T cells in healthy people across ages. Germline loops: CDR1 SGHRS, CDR2 YFSETQ. This CDR3 has 17 residues. V was clipped by 2 bases and J by 3 bases; unmatched bases: 10. General observations from the study: Reliance upon unsorted PBMCs precluded definitive naive versus antigen-experienced comparison.

In this sample, this clonotype turned up a few times. Its antigen is undetermined. The use of a sample-barcoded 5' primer and a J-beta primer mix characterized a second PCR of roughly 7 to 12 cycles. MiXCR, run by TCRdb on the 5' RACE reads, gives a single entry per CDR3 protein. The sample consists of some 1.4 million distinct CDR3 sequences, 35% to 45% of them appearing once. The chain employs TRBV5-1 and TRBJ2-3; 9 bases line up with TRBD2. The receptor comes from a woman between 18 and 29 years old in good health. Sequencing was done on a sample of blood. In DNA, the CDR3 is TGCGCCAGCAGCTTACCCTTCGCTAGCGGGACTACAGATACGCAGTATTTT. It translates to CASSLPFASGTTDTQYF.